By sample fraction, the clone carrying this TCR beta chain is medium-sized. The antigen remains unidentified. A clone one base away is much larger, so this may be a read error. Other DNA sequences in the sample encode the same CDR3. As processed by the authors: A distant-metastasis classifier for papillary thyroid cancer was built using CDR3 differences across clinicopathological groups. TCRdb re-called the PCR reads through MiXCR. V and J calls and clone size were set by TCRdb, not the authors. The data hold 15,000 to 20,000 clones, with about 20% observed a single time. The data were taken from a study of metastatic and nonmetastatic thyroid tumors. Turning to the study itself: Patients with malignant and benign thyroid disease provided blood and tumor or nodule tissue, whose repertoires were compared.

Findings and caveats of the study: When malignant thyroid tumors were compared with benign nodules, TCR beta diversity was reportedly significantly higher in the malignant tumors. This held in both blood and tumor samples.

None of the patients had undergone any treatment ahead of thyroid surgery. The CDR3 is made up of 15 amino acids. The germline V and J ends were trimmed by 1 base and 10 bases, with 14 bases remaining between them. V usage is TRBV12-3 or TRBV12-4 and J usage is TRBJ1-6, with D hard to call. The material sequenced was adjacent normal tissue. This receptor was identified in a female donor with papillary thyroid cancer or a benign thyroid nodule (not recorded which). Some clones in this sample may be carry-over from other donors' samples. CDR3 sequence: CASSLGGGGNSPLHF. DNA of the CDR3: TGTGCCAGCAGTTTAGGGGGAGGAGGGAACTCACCCCTCCACTTT.